Included here is one T cell receptor beta chain sequence, with context. These data originate in a study of blood T cell repertoires in COVID-19. Study at large: Researchers got acute and convalescent COVID-19 samples from the United States, Italy and Spain. PBMCs, B-cell-depleted T cells, or T cells provided the cDNA or gDNA that made up the material.

Here immunoSEQ multiplex PCR was the method, and the copy in TCRdb shows in-frame clones only, minus some. The table records roughly 220,000 clones, 85% to 90% of them present only once. The material sequenced was peripheral blood. The receptor comes from a man between 60 and 70 years old with acute or convalescent COVID-19.

CDR3 nucleotides: TGTGCCAGCAGCCAAGCCCTAGGTATCTCTGGAAACACCATATATTTT. Amino acids: CASSQALGISGNTIYF. The chain recombines TRBV14 with TRBJ1-3; no clear D gene. CDR1 and CDR2 from the germline V gene are SGHDN and FVKESK. CDR3 length equals 16 residues. V was cut by 1 base and J by 0 bases, with 10 bases left in between.